Sequencing of this TCR beta chain was carried out in a study of graft-versus-host responses after intestinal transplantation. Study-level background: Transplantation in recipients was multivisceral, liver-intestinal, or isolated intestinal. Recipients across the board were started on anti-thymocyte globulin induction, then kept on tacrolimus and steroids for 2 to 4 years.

Germline loops: CDR1 MNHEY, CDR2 SMNVEV (reference sequence). V was clipped by 8 bases and J by 4 bases; unmatched bases: 7. The CDR3 has 13 amino acids. With regard to this clone: Its target is not known.

The method was immunoSEQ multiplex PCR; TCRdb's version includes in-frame clones alone and lacks a portion of them. The table includes roughly 100,000 clones, about 90% detected once. The chain combines TRBV27 with TRBJ1-2; 7 nucleotides match TRBD1. The receptor comes from a human donor who was the organ donor for an intestinal transplant. Sequences were derived from unstimulated CD8+ T cells sorted from spleen or lymph node cells, sampled before transplant. CDR3 loop: CASRQGLSYGYTF. The CDR3 bases are TGTGCCAGCCGACAGGGTCTCTCCTATGGCTACACCTTC.